This TCR beta chain comes out of a study of T cell responses to AZD1222 COVID-19 vaccine. General study findings and limits: Close to half of spike-specific TCRs reportedly recognize unmutated variant regions. Distributed over spike, vaccine-associated CD4 TCRs predominated at 160-218 and 743-854.

With 1 base removed from V and 4 bases from J, the gap between germline ends came to 7 bases. Germline V lookup: CDR1 SGHRS, CDR2 YFSETQ. This CDR3 contains 13 residues. To note about this clone: Its specificity is unknown.

Assay: immunoSEQ multiplex PCR; the TCRdb copy retains only in-frame clones and omits some. The sample lists more than 110,000 clones; 90% were seen once. The rearrangement links TRBV5-1 to TRBJ2-3, with D unclear. The sample was peripheral blood, taken on day 0 of AZD1222 vaccination. This clonotype was obtained from an adult in good health. CDR3 nucleotide sequence: TGCGCCAGCAGCTTGTATTATGCAGATACGCAGTATTTT. It encodes CASSLYYADTQYF.